This is a list of T cell receptor beta chains from one sample in a study of blood T cell repertoires in COVID-19. Sequencing used immunoSEQ multiplex PCR; TCRdb keeps in-frame clones, though not all of them. The table records approximately 170,000 clones, about four fifths of them present only once. Material: peripheral blood. The receptor set was obtained from a man aged 60 to 75 with active or convalescent COVID-19. Each CDR3 is given with its conserved first and last residue. D genes are given only for firm matches. A row's size may be missing; if present it is once, few, many or a size class.

TRBJ2-7,TRBV2,NA,TRBD1,CASSIGTGVYEQYF,TGTGCCAGCAGTATCGGGACAGGGGTCTACGAGCAGTACTTC
TRBJ1-1,TRBV24-1,few,NA,CATSDSTEGTEAFF,TGTGCCACCAGTGACTCAACAGAGGGCACTGAAGCTTTCTTT
TRBJ1-2,TRBV28,NA,NA,CASSLSILGYTF,TGTGCCAGCAGTTTAAGTATTCTAGGCTACACCTTC
TRBJ2-3,TRBV28,NA,TRBD2,CASSSRLAGYTDTQYF,TGTGCCAGCAGTTCCCGACTAGCGGGTTACACAGATACGCAGTATTTT
TRBJ1-1,TRBV11-2,NA,NA,CASYTGTEAFF,TGTGCCAGTTACACGGGAACTGAAGCTTTCTTT
TRBJ2-2,TRBV18,NA,NA,CASSPAGSNTGELFF,TGTGCCAGCTCACCAGCAGGGTCCAACACCGGGGAGCTGTTTTTT
TRBJ2-1,TRBV7-3,NA,TRBD2,CASSSGLAGAYQFF,TGTGCCAGCAGCTCCGGACTAGCGGGGGCCTATCAGTTCTTC
TRBJ2-5,TRBV10-3,many,TRBD1,CAISADRGSQETQYF,TGTGCCATCAGTGCAGACAGGGGCTCCCAAGAGACCCAGTACTTC
TRBJ1-4,TRBV5-4,NA,NA,CASSSGGEYEKLFF,TGTGCCAGCAGCTCCGGGGGGGAGTATGAAAAACTGTTTTTT
TRBJ2-5,TRBV29-1,NA,TRBD1,CSARGPGETQYF,TGCAGCGCCAGGGGGCCTGGAGAGACCCAGTACTTC
TRBJ1-1,TRBV2,NA,NA,CASSSDTNTEAFF,TGTGCCAGCAGTTCCGACACCAACACTGAAGCTTTCTTT
TRBJ2-7,TRBV6-5,NA,TRBD2,CASEGAGGRSYEQYF,TGTGCCAGCGAGGGAGCGGGAGGCCGCTCCTACGAGCAGTACTTC
TRBJ2-3,TRBV7-9,NA,NA,CASSSTTNTQYF,TGTGCCAGCAGCTCGACCACTAATACGCAGTATTTT
TRBJ2-7,TRBV5-6,NA,TRBD1,CASSSPGTGAYEQYF,TGTGCCAGCAGCTCCCCCGGGACAGGGGCTTACGAGCAGTACTTC
TRBJ2-5,TRBV6-1,NA,NA,CASSDNRVRETQYF,TGTGCCAGCAGTGACAACAGGGTGCGGGAGACCCAGTACTTC
TRBJ2-1,TRBV7-3,NA,NA,CASSTNRGGEQFF,TGTGCCAGCAGCACCAACAGGGGGGGTGAGCAGTTCTTC
TRBJ1-1,TRBV28,NA,TRBD1,CASSPRTGGETEAFF,TGTGCCAGCAGTCCGCGGACAGGGGGCGAAACTGAAGCTTTCTTT
TRBJ1-2,TRBV5-6,few,TRBD1,CASSLGTGSNYGYTF,TGTGCCAGCAGCTTGGGGACAGGATCTAACTATGGCTACACCTTC
TRBJ1-6,TRBV3-1/TRBV3-2,NA,NA,CASSPGGAYNSPLHF,TGTGCCAGCAGCCCGGGCGGGGCCTATAATTCACCCCTCCACTTT
TRBJ1-2,TRBV21-1,NA,NA,CASSPRGSNYGYTF,TGTGCCAGCAGCCCCAGGGGATCTAACTATGGCTACACCTTC
TRBJ1-1,TRBV5-1,once,NA,CASSLTGMNTEAFF,TGCGCCAGCAGCTTGACGGGGATGAACACTGAAGCTTTCTTT
TRBJ1-6,TRBV11-2,NA,TRBD1,CASSSGTGTLPLHF,TGTGCCAGCAGCTCCGGGACAGGGACTCTTCCCCTCCACTTT
TRBJ1-5,TRBV2,NA,TRBD1,CASSATGTGVSSNQPQHF,TGTGCCAGCAGCGCCACCGGGACAGGGGTCTCAAGCAATCAGCCCCAGCATTTT
TRBJ2-7,TRBV11-3,NA,NA,CASSFGGQATYEQYF,TGTGCCAGCAGCTTTGGAGGTCAGGCGACCTACGAGCAGTACTTC
TRBJ1-1,TRBV28,NA,NA,CASGRAEAFF,TGTGCCAGCGGGCGGGCTGAAGCTTTCTTT
TRBJ2-7,TRBV5-6,NA,TRBD2,CASSRTTVAGGSYEQYF,TGTGCCAGCAGCCGAACCACGGTAGCGGGAGGGTCCTACGAGCAGTACTTC
TRBJ2-4,TRBV5-6,NA,NA,CASSARRGEGNIQYF,TGTGCCAGCAGCGCGAGAAGGGGTGAAGGGAACATTCAGTACTTC
TRBJ2-3,TRBV5-1,NA,NA,CASSLGDSLLTDTQYF,TGCGCCAGCAGCCTAGGCGACTCCCTCCTCACAGATACGCAGTATTTT
TRBJ2-7,TRBV7-9,NA,NA,CASSLGDFSLGEQYF,TGTGCCAGCAGCTTAGGGGACTTCTCTTTAGGTGAGCAGTACTTC
TRBJ2-7,TRBV25-1,NA,TRBD2,CASSEGGLAAGEQYF,TGTGCCAGCAGTGAAGGGGGACTAGCGGCCGGGGAGCAGTACTTC
TRBJ1-2,TRBV7-3,NA,TRBD1,CASSLIGRRTGGLYGYTF,TGTGCCAGCAGCTTAATTGGGAGGCGGACAGGGGGCCTCTATGGCTACACCTTC